This T cell receptor (beta chain) was retrieved from a study of blood T cell repertoires in COVID-19. About the research overall: Acute and convalescent COVID-19 specimens originated in the United States, Italy and Spain. PBMCs, B-cell-depleted T cells, or T cells were the source of the cDNA or gDNA that made up the material.

In the authors' workflow: Amplification of reference gene primers was used by the study to estimate nucleated cell counts. The assay was immunoSEQ multiplex PCR, and TCRdb's table has in-frame clones only and misses some. D and trimming come from the DNA, and the V and J calls and clone size come from that table. The data hold tens of thousands of clones, with about 81% observed a single time. Looked up from germline, CDR1 is SGHAT and CDR2 is FQNNGV. Trimming took off 1 base at V and 8 bases at J, with 9 bases between the two ends. CDR3 length equals 13 residues. The chain employs TRBV11-2 and TRBJ2-1; a possible D gene is TRBD2 (5 bases). Sequenced input: peripheral blood. The sequence derives from a human donor in a cohort sampled during active COVID-19. CDR3 residues: CASSLGLAHEQFF. CDR3 in DNA: TGTGCCAGCAGCTTAGGTCTAGCCCATGAGCAGTTCTTC.